This T cell receptor (beta chain) was observed in a study of tumor-infiltrating lymphocytes in primary liver carcinoma (dated by TCRdb to about 2017). Looking at the study overall: Hepatocellular carcinoma (four) or combined HCC and intrahepatic cholangiocarcinoma (one) was present in the five patients, who were three men and two women aged 30 to 69 years. The tumors of the five patients were staged as T1-T3 N0M0, with maximum diameters ranging from roughly 4 to 10 cm. Each sample produced roughly 3.5 to 7.5 million productive TCRbeta reads, and read depth showed no significant difference between tissue types. For each liver tumor, the study sampled five regions along with adjacent normal tissue and blood, and applied TCRbeta repertoire sequencing, expression microarrays and whole-exome sequencing. A total of approximately 35 specimens from 5 patients underwent TCRbeta repertoire sequencing, comprising 25 or so tumor regions, 5 adjacent noncancerous liver tissues and 5 peripheral blood samples. To link TCRbeta repertoire diversity with the local molecular phenotype, the approximately 25 tumor region samples were profiled using Agilent mRNA microarrays. Repertoires from technical replicates were highly reproducible, with mean shared-clone rates about 0.9 and correlation coefficients above 0.95.

About this clonotype: The antigen it recognizes is unknown. A read error may account for a junction end that differs from germline.

Without any cell sorting, total RNA and DNA were co-extracted from 20-30 mg of bulk tissue using the AllPrep DNA/RNA mini kit. Between November 2015 and 2016, roughly five patients in China with histopathologically diagnosed primary liver carcinoma had surgical resection. At the time of sampling, the patients were treatment-naive and had chronic HBV infection. Each tumor was sampled at five spatially separated regions: the tumor centre plus the superior, inferior, left-lateral and right-lateral poles. Histology showed that every tumor sample contained more than 80% viable tumor cells. Each fresh piece of tumor and adjacent tissue was cut in two, with one half stored in RNAlater at -80 degrees C and the other half sent for histology. Results and caveats for the whole study, not just this receptor: Only about 8-25% of top clones were found in all five regions of a tumor, suggesting spatial heterogeneity of tumor-infiltrating T cells. Only a few patients were included in the study, and the authors note that the findings should be validated in a larger study. Consistent with antigen-driven expansion, pairs of tumor regions showed higher repertoire overlap (mean roughly 36%) than either tumor-adjacent pairs (about 17%) or tumor-blood pairs (approximately 14%). The top 250 clones made up a significantly larger repertoire fraction in tumors than in blood (p = 0.039). Comparison of CD4+ and CD8+ T cell repertoires was precluded by the use of bulk unsorted samples. Only the TCR beta chain was sequenced, which likely underestimates true repertoire diversity because unpaired alpha chains were not captured.

A constant-region primer and ProtoScript II reverse transcriptase were used to reverse-transcribe TCRbeta-specific cDNA from roughly 500 ng total RNA. Construction of the TCRbeta libraries relied on three nested rounds of multiplex PCR, following a slightly modified ARM-PCR procedure. Multiplex TRBV1-TRBV30 forward primers and a Cbeta reverse primer were used in the first two PCR rounds, each of which was run for approximately 9 cycles. Sample barcodes and Illumina adapters were added in a final 25-cycle PCR using Deep VentR polymerase. Before sequencing, amplicons between 200 and 500 bp were purified from gel using a QIAquick gel extraction kit. The TCRbeta amplicons were sequenced with 250-bp paired-end reads on an Illumina HiSeq 2500. Per the authors' processing: Trimmomatic v0.33 was used to quality-trim the reads, and FLASH v1.2.11 was used to merge paired reads so that full CDR3 sequences could be recovered. V, D and J germline segments were assigned to the rearranged TCRbeta sequences by MiGEC v1.2.1b. Clonotype statistics, along with Shannon-Wiener diversity indices, were calculated using VDJtools v1.0.0. To cut down on sampling bias, every analysis after diversity analysis relied on just the 250 most abundant clonotypes from each sample. Clones were called with MiXCR by TCRdb after fastp trimmed the public reads at Q25, and only in-frame beta chains were retained. Rows matching on CDR3 protein sequence are summarized as one entry with the most common DNA and genes. The V and J calls were not made by the authors but by TCRdb's processing. In all, the sample holds approximately 53,000 distinct CDR3 sequences, and over 75% of those were seen once. The top ten clonotypes cover approximately 25% of the sample.

CDR1 is given as SQVTM and CDR2 as ANQGSEA, both from the germline V gene. The CDR3 has 15 amino acids, counting the end cysteine and phenylalanine. Of all the DNA, just the CDR3 is kept, 45 bases in frame from base 1. This clonotype was obtained from a man aged 35 to 55 with primary liver carcinoma and hepatitis B virus infection. This sequence uses TRBV29-1 and TRBJ2-5; the junction holds 10 bases that match TRBD1. Sequences were obtained from liver tumor tissue from sampling region 5. Taken with the paper, the label for cell subset or site translates to: tumor region T5, tumor centre. CDR3 loop: CSVEADRGRTETQHF. The nucleotide sequence is TGCAGCGTTGAAGCTGACAGGGGGCGAACAGAGACCCAGCACTTC. Reference TRBV29-1 and TRBJ2-5 genes cover what lies past the CDR3, so the full variable domain is SAVISQKPSRDICQRGTSLTIQCQVDSQVTMMFWYRQQPGQSLTLIATANQGSEATYESGFVIDKFPISRPNLTFSTLTVSNMSPEDSSIYLCSVEADRGRTETQHFGPGTRLLVL.